The clone carrying this TCR beta chain occurred many times. Germline assignment: CDR1 MNHEY and CDR2 SVGAGI. The CDR3 has 14 amino acids. Trimming left V 0 bases short and J 5 bases short, with 10 bases between. These data are taken from a study of T cells after yellow fever vaccination. UMIs and a universal primer site were added when TCR cDNA was made by 5'RACE template switching. TCRdb passed the 5' RACE reads through MiXCR, listing each CDR3 protein once. In the table there are under 50,000 distinct CDR3 sequences, 5.5% to 7.5% of which are singletons. General observations from the study: FACS-sorted repertoires could harbor abundant contaminating bulk-population clonotypes.

The V and J genes are TRBV6-5 and TRBJ1-1; D uncertain. The clonotype originates from a man aged 25 to 40 who received the YFV17D yellow fever vaccine. Specimen: PBMCs, either bulk or a sorted T-cell subset (CD4+, CD8+, memory, or dextramer-sorted; not recorded which), collected 45 days after the yellow fever booster vaccination. The CDR3 loop is CASSYSLGGTEAFF. The CDR3 nucleotides read TGTGCCAGCAGTTACTCGCTTGGAGGGACTGAAGCTTTCTTT.